This T cell receptor (beta chain) was sequenced in a study of T cells after yellow fever vaccination. General observations from the study: Overlap between CD4 and CD8 compartments was detected for a small share of clonotypes.

CDR3 length: 13 residues. Germline V gene lookup returns CDR1 SEHNR and CDR2 FQNEAQ (reference sequence). V was clipped by 3 bases and J by 4 bases, with 9 bases between them. This clonotype was observed many times. The antigen is undetermined. TCRdb independently ran MiXCR on the 5' RACE reads; one entry per CDR3 protein. The data show some 340,000 distinct CDR3 sequences, approximately 11% seen once. This TCR came from a young man who received the YFV17D yellow fever vaccine. The chain combines TRBV7-9 with TRBJ2-5, with unresolved D. The specimen was CD4+ T cells sorted from PBMCs, collected 45 days after the yellow fever booster vaccination. CDR3 residues: CASSFGPGETQYF. In nucleotides, the CDR3 is TGTGCCAGCAGCTTCGGACCGGGAGAGACCCAGTACTTC.